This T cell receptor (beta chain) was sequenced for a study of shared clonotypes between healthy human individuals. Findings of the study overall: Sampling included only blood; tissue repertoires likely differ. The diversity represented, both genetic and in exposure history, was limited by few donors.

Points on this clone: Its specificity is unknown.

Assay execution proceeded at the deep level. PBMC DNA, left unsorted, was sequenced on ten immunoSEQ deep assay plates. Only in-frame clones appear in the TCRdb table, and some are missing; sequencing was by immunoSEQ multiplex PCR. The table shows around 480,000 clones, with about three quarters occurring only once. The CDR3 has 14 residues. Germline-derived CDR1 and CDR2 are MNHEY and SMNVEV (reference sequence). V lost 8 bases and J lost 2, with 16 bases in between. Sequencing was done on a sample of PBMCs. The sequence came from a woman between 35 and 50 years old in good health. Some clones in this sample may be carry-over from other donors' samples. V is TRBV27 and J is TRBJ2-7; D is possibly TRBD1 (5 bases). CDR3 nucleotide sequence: TGTGCCAGCTTCCTTTGGGGCAGGCCCTACGAGCAGTACTTC. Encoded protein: CASFLWGRPYEQYF.